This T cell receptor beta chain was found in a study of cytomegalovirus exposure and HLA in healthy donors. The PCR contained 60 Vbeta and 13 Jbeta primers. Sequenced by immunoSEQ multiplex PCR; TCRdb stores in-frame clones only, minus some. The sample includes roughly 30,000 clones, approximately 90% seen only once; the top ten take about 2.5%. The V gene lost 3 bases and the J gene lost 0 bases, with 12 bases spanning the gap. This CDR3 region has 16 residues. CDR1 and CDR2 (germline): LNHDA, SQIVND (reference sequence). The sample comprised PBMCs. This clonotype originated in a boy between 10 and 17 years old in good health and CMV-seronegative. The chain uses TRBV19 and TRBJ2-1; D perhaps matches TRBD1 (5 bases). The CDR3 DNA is TGTGCCAGTAGTATGCAGGGTATTAGCTCCTACAATGAGCAGTTCTTC. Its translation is CASSMQGISSYNEQFF.